This T cell receptor beta chain comes out of a study of blood T cell repertoires in COVID-19. For the study at large: COVID-19 samples from acute and convalescent phases originated in the United States, Italy and Spain. T cells, B-cell-depleted T cells, or PBMCs supplied cDNA or gDNA.

In the authors' workflow: Reference gene primer amplification gave nucleated cell count estimates. Repertoires were generated with immunoSEQ multiplex PCR, while TCRdb's copy carries only in-frame clones and drops some. Clonal size and the V and J genes are those of that table, whereas D and trimming came from the DNA. The sample carries roughly 150,000 clones, about 81% recorded once. In germline, CDR1 is LNHDA, CDR2 SQIVND (reference sequence). J lost 4 bases, V lost 8 bases, and 7 bases had no gene match. The length of the CDR3 is 15 residues. Input material: peripheral blood. The gene calls are TRBV19 and TRBJ2-2; 10 nucleotides match TRBD2. This TCR was recovered from a human donor in a cohort sampled during active COVID-19. CDR3 loop: CASGVASGSTGELFF. In DNA, the CDR3 is TGTGCCAGTGGTGTGGCTAGCGGGAGCACCGGGGAGCTGTTTTTT.